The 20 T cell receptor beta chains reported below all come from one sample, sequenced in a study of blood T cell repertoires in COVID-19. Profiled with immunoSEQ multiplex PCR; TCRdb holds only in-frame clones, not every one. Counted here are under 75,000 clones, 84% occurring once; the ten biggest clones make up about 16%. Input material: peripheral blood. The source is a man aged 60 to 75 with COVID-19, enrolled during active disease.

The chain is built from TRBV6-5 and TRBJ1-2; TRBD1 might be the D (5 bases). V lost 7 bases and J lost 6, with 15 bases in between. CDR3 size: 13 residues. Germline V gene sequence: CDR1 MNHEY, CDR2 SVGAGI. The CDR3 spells CASNGGVADGYTF. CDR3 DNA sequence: TGTGCCAGCAATGGAGGGGTGGCGGATGGCTACACCTTC.

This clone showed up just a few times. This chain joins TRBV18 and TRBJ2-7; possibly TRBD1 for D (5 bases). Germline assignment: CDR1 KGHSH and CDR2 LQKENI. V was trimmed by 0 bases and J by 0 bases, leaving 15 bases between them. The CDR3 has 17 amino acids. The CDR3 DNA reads TGTGCCAGCTCACCACCGGGGCCAGGACATAACTCCTACGAGCAGTACTTC. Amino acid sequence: CASSPPGPGHNSYEQYF.

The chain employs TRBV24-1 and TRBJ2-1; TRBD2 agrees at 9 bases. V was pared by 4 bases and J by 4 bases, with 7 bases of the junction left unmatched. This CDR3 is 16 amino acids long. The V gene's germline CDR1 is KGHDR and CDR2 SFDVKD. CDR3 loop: CATSDPLAGGYNEQFF. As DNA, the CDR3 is TGTGCCACCAGTGACCCACTAGCGGGTGGATACAATGAGCAGTTCTTC.

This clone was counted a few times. CDR3 amino acids: CSAPLAGEETQYF. CDR3 nucleotides: TGCAGCGCCCCACTAGCGGGGGAAGAGACCCAGTACTTC. The V gene is TRBV29-1, the J gene TRBJ2-5, with 11 bases identical to TRBD2. The CDR3 sequence is 13 residues long. The V segment lost 7 bases and the J segment 3 bases; nucleotides outside the gene matches: 4. Germline V gene sequence: CDR1 SQVTM, CDR2 ANQGSEA.

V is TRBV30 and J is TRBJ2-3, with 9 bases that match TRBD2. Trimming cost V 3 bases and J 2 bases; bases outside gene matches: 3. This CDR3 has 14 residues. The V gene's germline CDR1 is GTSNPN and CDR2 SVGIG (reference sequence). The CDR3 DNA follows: TGTGCCTGGAGGCTAGCGGGACCCACAGATACGCAGTATTTT. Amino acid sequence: CAWRLAGPTDTQYF. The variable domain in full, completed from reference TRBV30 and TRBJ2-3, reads SQTIHQWPATLVQPVGSPLSLECTVEGTSNPNLYWYRQAAGRGLQLLFYSVGIGQISSEVPQNLSASRPQDRQFILSSKKLLLSDSGFYLCAWRLAGPTDTQYFGPGTRLTVL.

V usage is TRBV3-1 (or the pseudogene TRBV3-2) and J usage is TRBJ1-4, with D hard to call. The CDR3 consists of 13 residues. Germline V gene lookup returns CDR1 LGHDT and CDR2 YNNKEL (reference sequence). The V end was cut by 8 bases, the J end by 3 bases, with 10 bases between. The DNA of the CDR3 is TGTGCCAGCTCATGGGGAGCTAATGAAAAACTGTTTTTT. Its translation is CASSWGANEKLFF.

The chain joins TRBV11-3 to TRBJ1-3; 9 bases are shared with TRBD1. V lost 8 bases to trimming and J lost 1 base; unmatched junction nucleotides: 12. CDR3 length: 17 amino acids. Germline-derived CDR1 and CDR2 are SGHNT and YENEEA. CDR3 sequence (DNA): TGTGCCAGCCAATGGACAGGGGAAAGTTGGTCTGGAAACACCATATATTTT. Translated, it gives CASQWTGESWSGNTIYF.

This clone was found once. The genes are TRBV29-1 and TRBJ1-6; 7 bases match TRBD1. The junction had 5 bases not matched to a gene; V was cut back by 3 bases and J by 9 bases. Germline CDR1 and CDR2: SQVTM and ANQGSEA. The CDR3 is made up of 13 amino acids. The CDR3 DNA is TGCAGCGTTGACCCAGGGGGGAGTTCACCCCTCCACTTT. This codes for CSVDPGGSSPLHF.

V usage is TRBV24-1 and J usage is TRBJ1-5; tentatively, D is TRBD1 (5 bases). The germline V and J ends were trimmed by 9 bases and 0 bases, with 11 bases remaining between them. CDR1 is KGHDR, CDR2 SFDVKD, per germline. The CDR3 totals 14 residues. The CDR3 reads CATSPGISNQPQHF. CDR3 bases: TGTGCCACCTCTCCAGGGATTAGCAATCAGCCCCAGCATTTT.

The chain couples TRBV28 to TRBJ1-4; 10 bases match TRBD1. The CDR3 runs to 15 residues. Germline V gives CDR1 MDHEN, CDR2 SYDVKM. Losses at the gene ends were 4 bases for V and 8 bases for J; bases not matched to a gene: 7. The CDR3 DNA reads TGTGCCAGCAGTTCGCCGACAGGGGGCCAAGAAAAACTGTTTTTT. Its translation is CASSSPTGGQEKLFF.

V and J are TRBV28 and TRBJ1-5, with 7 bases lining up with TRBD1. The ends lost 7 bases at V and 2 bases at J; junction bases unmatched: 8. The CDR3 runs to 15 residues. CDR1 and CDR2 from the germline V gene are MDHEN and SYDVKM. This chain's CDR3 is CASTGGGGGNQPQHF. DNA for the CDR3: TGTGCCAGCACCGGAGGGGGCGGGGGCAATCAGCCCCAGCATTTT.

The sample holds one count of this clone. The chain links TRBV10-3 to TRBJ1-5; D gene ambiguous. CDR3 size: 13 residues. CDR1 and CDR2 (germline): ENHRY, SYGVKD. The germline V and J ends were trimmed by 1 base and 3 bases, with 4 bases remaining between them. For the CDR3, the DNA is TGTGCCATCAGTGAGTTAGTCAATCAGCCCCAGCATTTT. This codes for CAISELVNQPQHF.

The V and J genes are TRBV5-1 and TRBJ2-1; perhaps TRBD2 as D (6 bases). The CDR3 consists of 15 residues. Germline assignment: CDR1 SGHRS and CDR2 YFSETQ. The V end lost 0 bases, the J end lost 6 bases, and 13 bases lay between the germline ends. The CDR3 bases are TGCGCCAGCAGCTTGGGACTAGTAATAACCAATGAGCAGTTCTTC. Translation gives CASSLGLVITNEQFF.

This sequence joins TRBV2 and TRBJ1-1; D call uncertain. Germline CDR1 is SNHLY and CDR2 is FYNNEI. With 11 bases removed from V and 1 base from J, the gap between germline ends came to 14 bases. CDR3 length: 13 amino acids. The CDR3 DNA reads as TGTGCCTGGAACCAGGCAGGGAACACTGAAGCTTTCTTT. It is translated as CAWNQAGNTEAFF.

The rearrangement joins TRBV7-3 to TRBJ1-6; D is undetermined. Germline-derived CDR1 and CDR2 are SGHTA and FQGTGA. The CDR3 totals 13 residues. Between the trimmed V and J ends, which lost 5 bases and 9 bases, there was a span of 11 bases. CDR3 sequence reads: CASSPGPSSPLHF. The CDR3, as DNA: TGTGCCAGCAGCCCGGGTCCTAGTTCACCCCTCCACTTT.

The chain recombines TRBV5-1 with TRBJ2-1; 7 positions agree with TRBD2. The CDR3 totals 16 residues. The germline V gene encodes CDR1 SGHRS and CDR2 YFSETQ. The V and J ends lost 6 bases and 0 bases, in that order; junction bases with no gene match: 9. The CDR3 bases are TGCGCCAGCATCCCACGGGGGGAAAGCTCCTACAATGAGCAGTTCTTC. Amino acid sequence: CASIPRGESSYNEQFF. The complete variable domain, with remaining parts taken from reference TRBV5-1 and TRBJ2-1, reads KAGVTQTPRYLIKTRGQQVTLSCSPISGHRSVSWYQQTPGQGLQFLFEYFSETQRNKGNFPGRFSGRQFSNSRSEMNVSTLELGDSALYLCASIPRGESSYNEQFFGPGTRLTVL.

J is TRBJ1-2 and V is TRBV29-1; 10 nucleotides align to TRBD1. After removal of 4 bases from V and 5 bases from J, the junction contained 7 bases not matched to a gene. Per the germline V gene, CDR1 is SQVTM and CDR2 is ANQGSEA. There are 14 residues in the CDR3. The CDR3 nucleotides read TGCAGCGTTGGGGTGACAGGGGGCAGGTATGGCTACACCTTC. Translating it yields CSVGVTGGRYGYTF.

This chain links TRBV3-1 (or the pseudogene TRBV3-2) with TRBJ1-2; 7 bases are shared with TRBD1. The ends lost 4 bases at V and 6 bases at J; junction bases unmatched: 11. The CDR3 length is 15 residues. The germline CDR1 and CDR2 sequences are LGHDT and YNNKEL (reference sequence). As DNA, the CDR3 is TGTGCCAGCAGCCCTTTTAGGACAGGAAGGAATGGCTACACCTTC. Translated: CASSPFRTGRNGYTF.

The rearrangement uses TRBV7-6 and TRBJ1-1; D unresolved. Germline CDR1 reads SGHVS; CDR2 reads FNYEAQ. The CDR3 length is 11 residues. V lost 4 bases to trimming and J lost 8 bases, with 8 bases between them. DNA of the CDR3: TGTGCCAGCAGCTCGAGCTTCGAAGCTTTCTTT. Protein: CASSSSFEAFF.

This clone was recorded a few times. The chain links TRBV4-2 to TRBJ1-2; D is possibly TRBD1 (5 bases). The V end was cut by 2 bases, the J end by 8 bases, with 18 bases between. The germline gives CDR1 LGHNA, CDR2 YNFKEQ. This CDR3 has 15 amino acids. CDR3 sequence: CASSQNPGGTEGYTF. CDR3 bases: TGTGCCAGCAGCCAAAACCCCGGGGGGACGGAAGGCTACACCTTC.